The T cell receptor (beta chain) under discussion was sequenced for a study of shared clonotypes between healthy human individuals. Germline V CDR1 and CDR2: LGHNA, YSLEER. The CDR3 consists of 14 residues. Trimming took off 1 base at V and 4 bases at J, with 8 bases between the two ends. Investigators spread the genomic DNA of each subset evenly over several immunoSEQ plates. Authors' methods: ImmunoSEQ output lacked quality scores and full-length reads, limiting matched filtering. Clones were sequenced by immunoSEQ multiplex PCR, and TCRdb holds only the in-frame ones, with some missing. V and J calls and clone size come straight from that table; D and trimming were deduced from the DNA. Here the sample spans 2.3 million or so clones, approximately 93% being singletons. A CD45RA-negative memory subset and a CD45RA+ naive subset were separated from the CD4+ cells.

The sequence was collected from a man younger than 35 in good health. Some clones in this sample may be carry-over from other donors' samples. The material sequenced was naive CD4+ T cells from PBMCs. Subset of the sample: CD45RA+ positively selected. The chain couples TRBV4-3 to TRBJ1-5; maybe TRBD1 (5 bases). In DNA form, the CDR3 reads TGCGCCAGCAGCCAAGGTTGGGGGAATCAGCCCCAGCATTTT. It codes for CASSQGWGNQPQHF.